The sequence of this T cell receptor (beta chain) was determined in a study of OX40 agonist ivuxolimab in advanced cancers. Whole-study results and caveats: There were, on average, more expanded clones in CD8+ T cells than in CD4+. At doses 0.1 to 3.0 mg/kg, CD4+ and CD8+ clones expanded.

With 5 bases removed from V and 0 bases from J, the gap between germline ends came to 23 bases. The CDR3 is 20 residues long. Germline values: CDR1 SGHVS, CDR2 FQNEAQ. Sequenced by immunoSEQ multiplex PCR; TCRdb stores in-frame clones only, minus some. The data contain about 12,000 clones, 84% of them singletons. As regards this clone: Antigen: not known.

The chain couples TRBV7-8 to TRBJ2-6; TRBD1 is a possible D gene (5 bases). This specimen consisted of CD4+ or CD8+ T cells sorted from blood, obtained in a trial of the OX40 agonist ivuxolimab. The source of this sequence is an adult with an advanced solid tumor such as melanoma, head and neck, liver or kidney cancer. The CDR3 DNA reads as TGTGCCAGCAGCATATTCTTAATAGGGGTTCCCTTCTCTGGGGCCAACGTCCTGACTTTC. Protein: CASSIFLIGVPFSGANVLTF.